The 23 T cell receptor beta chains given below trace back to one sample, sequenced in a study of control samples from healthy donors and cancer patients. Only in-frame clones appear in the TCRdb table, and some are missing; sequencing was by immunoSEQ multiplex PCR. The repertoire has about 230,000 clones, 82% of them found once; the top ten carry 10% to 15%. Sequencing was done on a sample of PBMCs. The receptors originated from a woman aged 55-69 years with lung cancer.

The V call is TRBV9, the J call TRBJ2-1; 7 bases are shared with TRBD1. V lost 0 bases to trimming and J lost 2 bases; unmatched junction nucleotides: 5. The CDR3 extends over 16 amino acids. Germline assignment: CDR1 SGDLS and CDR2 YYNGEE. DNA for the CDR3: TGTGCCAGCAGCGTAGGAGGGGGCGAACCCTACAATGAGCAGTTCTTC. Translation: CASSVGGGEPYNEQFF.

The chain combines TRBV4-2 with TRBJ1-5, with a weak D call TRBD1 (5 bases). The germline V gene has CDR1 LGHNA and CDR2 YNFKEQ. This CDR3 is built from 13 residues. V was shortened by 6 bases and J by 4 bases, with 10 bases between the two germline ends. As DNA, the CDR3 is TGTGCCAGCAGTAGACAGAGGAATCAGCCCCAGCATTTT. Encoded protein: CASSRQRNQPQHF.

The CDR3 sequence: CASSKTRFAGSNQPQHF. The CDR3 DNA reads as TGTGCCAGCAGCAAAACAAGGTTCGCAGGGAGCAATCAGCCCCAGCATTTT. V and J are TRBV21-1 and TRBJ1-5; the table's D call, TRBD1, was not checked against the DNA. TRBV21-1 is given as a pseudogene. The length of the CDR3 is 17 residues.

The V call is TRBV5-1, the J call TRBJ1-2; perhaps TRBD1 as D (5 bases). Germline-derived CDR1 and CDR2 are SGHRS and YFSETQ. Trimming shortened V by 0 bases and J by 8 bases, and 14 bases separated the two germline ends. The CDR3 runs 14 residues. The CDR3 bases are TGCGCCAGCAGCTTGGGACAGAGGGGAGAGGGCTACACCTTC. It encodes CASSLGQRGEGYTF.

The chain recombines TRBV2 with TRBJ2-5, with D tentatively TRBD2 (5 bases). Trimming pared 8 bases from V and 7 bases from J, leaving 8 bases between. Looked up from germline, CDR1 is SNHLY and CDR2 is FYNNEI. The CDR3 totals 10 residues. In DNA form, the CDR3 reads TGTGCCAGCCCTGCGGGGACCCAGTACTTC. Translating gives CASPAGTQYF.

This chain links TRBV19 with TRBJ1-5, with TRBD1 as a possible D gene (5 bases). Germline lookup yields CDR1 LNHDA and CDR2 SQIVND (reference sequence). The V and J ends lost 1 base and 7 bases respectively, with 11 bases between them. CDR3 length equals 14 residues. The CDR3 spells CASSIVGERQPQHF. Here the CDR3 DNA reads TGTGCCAGTAGTATAGTGGGGGAACGGCAGCCCCAGCATTTT.

This clone was observed a single time. V usage is TRBV10-3 and J usage is TRBJ2-3, with 11 bases fitting TRBD2. CDR1 is ENHRY and CDR2 is SYGVKD in the germline V gene. Germline trimming cut 7 bases from V and 1 base from J; bases unmatched to any gene: 4. The CDR3 runs to 15 residues. The CDR3 region is CAITQGLAGTDTQYF. For the CDR3, the DNA is TGTGCCATCACCCAGGGACTAGCGGGCACAGATACGCAGTATTTT.

This chain links TRBV19 with TRBJ2-3, with D maybe TRBD2 (5 bases). From germline, CDR1 is LNHDA and CDR2 SQIVND (reference sequence). The CDR3 sequence is 16 residues long. The ends were cut back, 0 bases at V and 2 bases at J, with 12 bases in the middle. In DNA form, the CDR3 reads TGTGCCAGTAGTATAGACCTTTCGGGGAACACAGATACGCAGTATTTT. It yields the protein CASSIDLSGNTDTQYF.

The V call is TRBV19, the J call TRBJ1-5; 9 bases agree with TRBD1. The length of the CDR3 is 15 residues. Trimming took 4 bases from V and 3 from J; bases not matched to a gene: 4. The germline V gene has CDR1 LNHDA and CDR2 SQIVND (reference sequence). CDR3 loop: CASSKGTGTNQPQHF. CDR3 coding DNA: TGTGCCAGTAGTAAGGGGACAGGGACCAATCAGCCCCAGCATTTT.

The V gene is TRBV21-1, the J gene TRBJ1-5; the table's D call of TRBD1 was not tested on the DNA. TRBV21-1 is listed as a pseudogene. The CDR3 loop spans 15 amino acids. CDR3 DNA sequence: TGTGCCAGCAGCAAAGGGGCACAAAAGGGGGCGCCCCAGCATTTT. Protein: CASSKGAQKGAPQHF.

V and J are TRBV6-2 or TRBV6-3 and TRBJ1-4, with D tentatively TRBD1 (6 bases). The germline gives CDR1 MNHEY, CDR2 SVGEGT. V was trimmed by 2 bases and J by 5 bases, leaving 9 bases between them. The CDR3 has 14 residues. The CDR3 loop reads CASSYGTLNEKLFF. The DNA of the CDR3 is TGTGCCAGCAGTTACGGGACATTAAATGAAAAACTGTTTTTT.

The chain couples TRBV3-1 (or the pseudogene TRBV3-2) to TRBJ2-7; D unresolved. The V end was cut by 4 bases, the J end by 6 bases, with 13 bases between. Germline V CDR1 and CDR2: LGHDT, YNNKEL (reference sequence). The CDR3 extends over 13 amino acids. Written as DNA, the CDR3 is TGTGCCAGCAGCCGAAATCAGGAGACCGAGCAGTACTTC. Translating gives CASSRNQETEQYF.

The CDR3 sequence is CASSPIGSGANVLTF. CDR3 DNA sequence: TGTGCCAGCTCACCCATCGGCTCTGGGGCCAACGTCCTGACTTTC. The genes are TRBV18 and TRBJ2-6; D is unclear. Germline V gene lookup returns CDR1 KGHSH and CDR2 LQKENI. V was cut by 3 bases and J by 0 bases, with 6 bases left in between. This CDR3 comprises 15 residues.

This chain links TRBV6-5 with TRBJ2-7, with D tentatively TRBD2 (7 bases). The CDR3 runs 14 residues. Trimming removed 5 bases from V and 6 bases from J, with 17 bases in between. The germline CDR1 and CDR2 sequences are MNHEY and SVGAGI. The CDR3 region is CASSLGGASGEQYF. Here the CDR3 DNA reads TGTGCCAGCAGTCTGGGGGGGGCTTCCGGCGAGCAGTACTTC.

This clone was observed a handful of times. V and J are TRBV2 and TRBJ2-1; D is uncertain. Trimming took off 4 bases at V and 0 bases at J, with 7 bases between the two ends. The CDR3 runs to 14 residues. In germline, CDR1 is SNHLY, CDR2 FYNNEI. The CDR3 region has the DNA TGTGCCAGCAGTGTGCAAAGCTCCTACAATGAGCAGTTCTTC. It codes for CASSVQSSYNEQFF. Drawing the rest from reference TRBV2 and TRBJ2-1, the complete variable domain is EPEVTQTPSHQVTQMGQEVILRCVPISNHLYFYWYRQILGQKVEFLVSFYNNEISEKSEIFDDQFSVERPDGSNFTLKIRSTKLEDSAMYFCASSVQSSYNEQFFGPGTRLTVL.

This clone has just a few counts. The CDR3 here is CATSDPLRAGAQETQYF. CDR3 sequence (DNA): TGTGCCACCAGTGATCCCCTTCGGGCGGGAGCCCAAGAGACCCAGTACTTC. The gene calls are TRBV24-1 and TRBJ2-5; 7 nucleotides match TRBD2. J gave up 1 base and V 3 bases, and 10 bases lay outside the gene matches. The CDR3 is 17 amino acids. CDR1 is KGHDR and CDR2 is SFDVKD in the germline V gene.

The chain combines TRBV4-1 with TRBJ2-5; the match to TRBD2 covers 12 bases. Germline V gene sequence: CDR1 MGHRA, CDR2 YSYEKL. The CDR3 covers 15 residues. J lost 2 bases, V lost 4 bases, and 2 bases had no gene match. The CDR3 region has the DNA TGCGCCAGCAGCCGAGGACTAGCGGGGCAAGAGACCCAGTACTTC. It translates to CASSRGLAGQETQYF.

This clone appeared a few times. The chain uses TRBV25-1 and TRBJ1-6; the D gene is possibly TRBD1 (5 bases). CDR3 length equals 14 residues. Trimming shortened V by 4 bases and J by 8 bases, and 12 bases separated the two germline ends. Germline V gives CDR1 MGHDK, CDR2 SYGVNS. The CDR3 coding sequence is TGTGCCAGCAGTGCGACAGCAAGAGATTCACCCCTCCACTTT. It encodes CASSATARDSPLHF. The full variable domain, completed using reference TRBV25-1 and TRBJ1-6, is EADIYQTPRYLVIGTGKKITLECSQTMGHDKMYWYQQDPGMELHLIHYSYGVNSTEKGDLSSESTVSRIRTEHFPLTLESARPSHTSQYLCASSATARDSPLHFGNGTRLTVT.

As DNA, the CDR3 is TGTGCCAGCAGCCATCTTACTTACGAGCAGTACTTC. It codes for CASSHLTYEQYF. V is TRBV3-1 (or the pseudogene TRBV3-2) and J is TRBJ2-7; D is unclear. Germline loops: CDR1 LGHDT, CDR2 YNNKEL (reference sequence). V dropped 3 bases and J dropped 4 bases, with 7 bases sitting between them. The CDR3 spans 12 residues.

This clone was seen once. The chain couples TRBV5-1 to TRBJ2-2; a weak D match, TRBD1 (7 bases). Germline V gene sequence: CDR1 SGHRS, CDR2 YFSETQ. Trimming took off 7 bases at V and 4 bases at J, with 14 bases between the two ends. The CDR3 sequence is 14 residues long. CDR3 DNA sequence: TGCGCCAGCTCCCGACAGGGAGGCACCGGGGAGCTGTTTTTT. It is translated as CASSRQGGTGELFF.

The rearrangement links TRBV19 to TRBJ2-1; D is unresolved. Trimming shortened V by 5 bases and J by 0 bases, and 14 bases separated the two germline ends. The CDR3 extends over 16 amino acids. Germline CDR1 LNHDA, CDR2 SQIVND (reference sequence). The CDR3 sequence: CASSLITLSSYNEQFF. DNA for the CDR3: TGTGCCAGTAGTCTGATTACACTAAGCTCCTACAATGAGCAGTTCTTC.

Only one count was recorded for this clone. The J gene is TRBJ2-3, the V gene TRBV10-3; 9 nucleotides align to TRBD1. Unmatched junction bases numbered 7, after V lost 4 bases and J lost 2 bases. This CDR3 contains 16 residues. Germline lookup yields CDR1 ENHRY and CDR2 SYGVKD. This CDR3 is CAISAAGTGLTDTQYF. The CDR3 nucleotides read TGTGCCATCAGTGCCGCCGGGACAGGGCTCACAGATACGCAGTATTTT.

The chain combines TRBV20-1 with TRBJ2-7; no firm D call. Per the germline V gene, CDR1 is DFQATT and CDR2 is SNEGSKA (reference sequence). V was clipped by 3 bases and J by 0 bases, with 15 bases between them. The CDR3 consists of 15 residues. Here the CDR3 reads CSASGDGPNSYEQYF. CDR3 nucleotides: TGCAGTGCTAGTGGGGATGGGCCCAACTCCTACGAGCAGTACTTC.